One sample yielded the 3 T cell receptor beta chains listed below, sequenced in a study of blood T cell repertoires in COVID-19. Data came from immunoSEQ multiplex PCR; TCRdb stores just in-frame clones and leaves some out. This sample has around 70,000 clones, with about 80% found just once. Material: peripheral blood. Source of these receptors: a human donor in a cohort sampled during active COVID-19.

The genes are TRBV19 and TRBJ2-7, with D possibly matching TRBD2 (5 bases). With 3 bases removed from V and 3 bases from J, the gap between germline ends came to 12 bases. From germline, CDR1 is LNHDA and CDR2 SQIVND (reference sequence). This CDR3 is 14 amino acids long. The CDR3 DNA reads TGTGCCAGTAGTATCGGACTGACCAACTACGAGCAGTACTTC. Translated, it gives CASSIGLTNYEQYF.

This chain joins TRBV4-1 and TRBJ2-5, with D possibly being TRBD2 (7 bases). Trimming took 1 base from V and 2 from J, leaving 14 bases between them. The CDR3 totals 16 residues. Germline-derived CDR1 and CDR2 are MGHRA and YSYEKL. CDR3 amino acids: CASSQGVQGGQETQYF. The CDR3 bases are TGCGCCAGCAGCCAAGGGGTACAGGGAGGGCAAGAGACCCAGTACTTC.

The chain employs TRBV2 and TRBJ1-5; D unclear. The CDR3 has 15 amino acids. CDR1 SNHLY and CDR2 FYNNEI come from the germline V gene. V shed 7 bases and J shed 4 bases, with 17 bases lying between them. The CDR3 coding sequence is TGTGCCAGCACCCTTAGAGGGTCGGGTAATCAGCCCCAGCATTTT. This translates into CASTLRGSGNQPQHF.